This T cell receptor beta chain derives from a study of shared clonotypes between healthy human individuals. Study-wide context: The donor pool was made up of a couple of women and a few men aged 18 to 49. The study, taken as a whole, reports: A reduction in generation probabilities was seen for non-shared clonotypes relative to those shared by all four donors.

About this clone: What it recognizes is unknown.

CDR1 is GTSNPN and CDR2 is SVGIG in the germline V gene (reference sequence). This CDR3 has 14 residues. Trimming took 0 bases from V and 8 from J; bases not matched to a gene: 8. Profiled with immunoSEQ multiplex PCR; TCRdb holds only in-frame clones, not every one. This sample has some 1 million clones, with about 77% found just once. All donors were healthy HIV-negative adults lacking recent acute infections or vaccinations. The genes are TRBV30 and TRBJ1-2; 8 bases agree with TRBD1. This sequence originates from a man between 18 and 29 years old in good health. Sequencing was done on a sample of memory CD4+ T cells sorted from blood. The subset: CD45RA-negative fraction. The CDR3 DNA reads as TGTGCCTGGAGTGTACTAGCAGGGGGCGGAGGCTACACCTTC. It translates to CAWSVLAGGGGYTF.